Listed below are T cell receptor beta chains from one sample, sequenced in a study of early T cells in non-severe SARS-CoV-2 infection. MiXCR, run by TCRdb on the 5' RACE reads, gives a single entry per CDR3 protein. The sample yields roughly 68,000 distinct CDR3 sequences, around 4.9% seen once. Sequencing was performed on whole blood. Receptors were obtained from an adult who was a healthcare worker with PCR-confirmed SARS-CoV-2 infection or an uninfected control (not recorded which). The CDR3 runs from the conserved cysteine through the conserved F or W. The order of the fields is J gene, V gene, clone size, D gene, CDR3 protein, CDR3 DNA. D genes are given only for firm matches. Not every row has a clone size; where given, it reads once, few, many or a size class.

>TRBJ1-4|TRBV12-5|many|TRBD1
CASGLVLSDRNEKLFF
TGTGCTAGTGGTTTGGTACTGTCGGACAGGAATGAAAAACTGTTTTTT
>TRBJ2-1|TRBV6-4|many|.
CASSTGGTSYNEQFF
TGTGCCAGCAGTACTGGGGGCACGTCCTACAATGAGCAGTTCTTC
>TRBJ2-1|TRBV7-3|.|.
CASSPSADGSYNEQFF
TGTGCCAGCAGTCCTTCTGCGGACGGATCCTACAATGAGCAGTTCTTC
>TRBJ2-1|TRBV4-2|.|.
CASSLPAGTPGNEQFF
TGTGCCAGCAGCCTTCCCGCCGGGACCCCCGGGAATGAGCAGTTCTTC
>TRBJ2-3|TRBV5-1|.|TRBD1
CASSKTGGTDTQYF
TGCGCCAGCAGCAAGACAGGGGGCACAGATACGCAGTATTTT
>TRBJ2-5|TRBV20-1|few|TRBD2
CSATRLAGQETQYF
TGCAGTGCTACCCGACTAGCGGGCCAAGAGACCCAGTACTTC
>TRBJ2-7|TRBV13|few|TRBD1
CASSFPGGQYEQYF
TGTGCCAGCAGCTTCCCAGGGGGCCAATACGAGCAGTACTTC
>TRBJ1-1|TRBV2|.|TRBD1
CASSLQGENTEAFF
TGTGCCAGCAGTTTACAGGGGGAGAACACTGAAGCTTTCTTT
>TRBJ1-5|TRBV27|many|.
CASSLFGGNQPQHF
TGTGCCAGCAGTTTATTCGGGGGTAACCAGCCCCAGCATTTT
>TRBJ2-7|TRBV20-1|.|.
CSAQDPQGYEQYF
TGCAGTGCGCAGGACCCTCAAGGGTACGAGCAGTACTTC